These 23 T cell receptor beta chains were sequenced from one sample in a study of beta chain features in type 1 diabetes. Expressed TCRB transcripts were sequenced, since all the RNA that had been isolated was reverse transcribed. Method: immunoSEQ multiplex PCR; TCRdb's copy keeps in-frame clones and lacks some. The sample holds over 600,000 clones, approximately 13% seen once. Findings and caveats of the study: Shortening that was moderate but significant affected the TCRB CDR3s of Type 1 diabetes patients in all four CD4+ subsets.

Their antigen targets remain unknown. The source material was naive CD4+ T cells from blood. The receptors derive from a man aged 30-40 years with type 1 diabetes.

The genes are TRBV9 and TRBJ1-2; 7 bases fit TRBD1. The ends lost 0 bases at V and 5 bases at J; junction bases unmatched: 7. The CDR3 loop spans 15 amino acids. CDR1 is SGDLS and CDR2 is YYNGEE in the germline V gene. The CDR3 sequence is CASSVDSDRVYGYTF. CDR3 coding DNA: TGTGCCAGCAGCGTAGACTCTGACAGGGTATATGGCTACACCTTC.

The chain has TRBV7-9 and TRBJ2-3, with unresolved D. V lost 1 base and J 6 bases, leaving 5 bases between the germline ends. The germline gives CDR1 SEHNR, CDR2 FQNEAQ (reference sequence). The CDR3 runs to 12 residues. The CDR3 protein is CASSLDWDTQYF. CDR3 sequence (DNA): TGTGCCAGCAGCTTAGACTGGGATACGCAGTATTTT.

This clone was observed a few times. In nucleotides, the CDR3 is TGTGCTAGTGGTTCCGGCGTGACAGGGGGCTTTAGCTACACCTTC. Translating gives CASGSGVTGGFSYTF. The chain is built from TRBV12-5 and TRBJ1-2; TRBD1 matches at 10 bases. The germline CDR1 and CDR2 sequences are LGHNT and FRNRAP. V was pared by 4 bases and J by 9 bases, with 11 bases of the junction left unmatched. This CDR3 spans 15 amino acids. The full variable domain, completed using reference TRBV12-5 and TRBJ1-2, is DARVTQTPRHKVTEMGQEVTMRCQPILGHNTVFWYRQTMMQGLELLAYFRNRAPLDDSGMPKDRFSAEMPDATLATLKIQPSEPRDSAVYFCASGSGVTGGFSYTFGSGTRLTVV.

The chain is built from TRBV7-9 and TRBJ1-1; D is ambiguous. The CDR3 has 13 residues. Trimming took 7 bases from V and 2 from J, leaving 11 bases between them. The germline gives CDR1 SEHNR, CDR2 FQNEAQ (reference sequence). CDR3 DNA: TGTGCCAGCACCCCGTGGAGAAACACTGAAGCTTTCTTT. Translating gives CASTPWRNTEAFF.

V usage is TRBV29-1 and J usage is TRBJ1-1; D unresolved. From germline, CDR1 is SQVTM and CDR2 ANQGSEA. Trimming shortened V by 2 bases and J by 5 bases, and 12 bases separated the two germline ends. The CDR3 runs to 13 residues. The DNA for the CDR3 is TGCAGCGTTGAAACCCGGTCTCCTACTGAAGCTTTCTTT. Protein product: CSVETRSPTEAFF. Supplemented by reference TRBV29-1 and TRBJ1-1, the full variable domain reads SAVISQKPSRDICQRGTSLTIQCQVDSQVTMMFWYRQQPGQSLTLIATANQGSEATYESGFVIDKFPISRPNLTFSTLTVSNMSPEDSSIYLCSVETRSPTEAFFGQGTRLTVV.

In this sample, this clone turned up a few times. The chain employs TRBV6-5 and TRBJ2-2; 7 nucleotides align to TRBD1. With V trimmed by 5 bases and J by 7 bases, 7 bases remained unmatched. The CDR3 is 14 amino acids. Germline V gene lookup returns CDR1 MNHEY and CDR2 SVGAGI. The CDR3 loop is CASSVTGDVGELFF. The CDR3 nucleotides are TGTGCCAGCAGTGTAACAGGGGACGTCGGGGAGCTGTTTTTT.

This clone has a handful of counts. The CDR3 DNA sequence: TGTGCCACCAGCAGGGACCCGACGGGCCTCAATGGCTACACCTTC. Translation: CATSRDPTGLNGYTF. V is TRBV15 and J is TRBJ1-2; no clear D. The germline V gene has CDR1 LNHNV and CDR2 YYDKDF (reference sequence). This CDR3 is built from 15 residues. V was shortened by 3 bases and J by 6 bases, with 17 bases between the two germline ends.

This clone has a handful of counts. J is TRBJ1-2 and V is TRBV10-3, with TRBD1 as a possible D gene (6 bases). The germline CDR1 and CDR2 sequences are ENHRY and SYGVKD. Trimming stripped 8 bases from V and 0 bases from J, with 16 bases between. The CDR3 contains 15 residues. The CDR3 reads CAISDRKEANYGYTF. The CDR3 nucleotides are TGTGCCATCTCGGACAGAAAGGAGGCTAACTATGGCTACACCTTC.

There are a few counts of this clone. The chain employs TRBV9 and TRBJ2-5; a weak D match, TRBD1 (5 bases). CDR3 length: 15 residues. The ends were cut back, 0 bases at V and 5 bases at J, with 14 bases in the middle. CDR1 and CDR2 (germline): SGDLS, YYNGEE. The CDR3 protein is CASSVDGRVEETQYF. Written as DNA, the CDR3 is TGTGCCAGCAGCGTAGATGGCAGGGTGGAGGAGACCCAGTACTTC.

This clone was found a few times. The junction differs from germline at one of its ends, possibly a read error. This chain links TRBV7-7 with TRBJ2-5, with TRBD2 matching 13 bases. The CDR3 has 16 amino acids. The V gene's germline CDR1 is SSHAT and CDR2 FNYEAQ (reference sequence). The CDR3 protein is CASSPGTSGDQETQYF. The CDR3 nucleotides are TGTGCTAGCAGCCCTGGGACTAGCGGGGATCAAGAGACCCAGTACTTC.

There are a few counts of this clone. The chain's CDR3 is CASSPSPGQGGEQYF. For the CDR3, the DNA is TGTGCCAGCAGTCCCTCCCCAGGACAGGGGGGAGAGCAGTACTTC. The chain recombines TRBV7-9 with TRBJ2-7, with TRBD1 identical over 10 bases. J lost 7 bases, V lost 6 bases, and 12 bases had no gene match. The CDR3 totals 15 residues. Germline V gives CDR1 SEHNR, CDR2 FQNEAQ (reference sequence).

This chain uses TRBV10-3 with TRBJ2-6; TRBD1 matches 7 bases. Looked up from germline, CDR1 is ENHRY and CDR2 is SYGVKD. V was pared by 4 bases and J by 0 bases, with 9 bases of the junction left unmatched. This CDR3 region has 18 residues. The CDR3 loop reads CAISVNRGSSSGANVLTF. The CDR3 region has the DNA TGTGCCATCAGTGTAAACAGGGGAAGCAGCTCTGGGGCCAACGTCCTGACTTTC.

The chain joins TRBV6-6 to TRBJ1-1; perhaps TRBD1 as D (5 bases). The V and J ends lost 2 bases and 6 bases respectively, with 7 bases between them. The CDR3 is 12 residues long. Germline V gives CDR1 MNHNY, CDR2 SVGAGI (reference sequence). CDR3 loop: CASSYPQAEAFF. CDR3 sequence (DNA): TGTGCCAGCAGTTACCCACAGGCTGAAGCTTTCTTT.

This sequence joins TRBV2 and TRBJ2-1; tentative D call: TRBD1 (6 bases). The V gene's germline CDR1 is SNHLY and CDR2 FYNNEI. CDR3 length: 15 residues. V lost 6 bases and J lost 0, with 12 bases in between. In DNA form, the CDR3 reads TGTGCCAGCAGGCGAACAGGGCCCTCCTACAATGAGCAGTTCTTC. Its translation: CASRRTGPSYNEQFF.

This clone was found a few times. The V and J genes are TRBV5-6 and TRBJ1-5, with a possible D match to TRBD1 (5 bases). V was clipped by 1 base and J by 6 bases, with 8 bases between them. The CDR3 totals 13 residues. Germline V gene data show CDR1 as SGHDT and CDR2 as YYEEEE. The CDR3 region has the DNA TGTGCCAGCAGCTTGTGGGGGACTCAGCCCCAGCATTTT. Protein: CASSLWGTQPQHF.

V gene TRBV5-4 combines with J gene TRBJ1-1; 9 bases match TRBD1. There are 15 residues in the CDR3. The V gene end was trimmed by 4 bases and the J gene end by 4 bases; junction bases not matched to a gene: 8. The germline V gene encodes CDR1 SGHNT and CDR2 YYREEE (reference sequence). DNA of the CDR3: TGTGCCAGCAGCCCGGGGACAGGGCGACTCACTGAAGCTTTCTTT. Translation: CASSPGTGRLTEAFF.

V is TRBV4-2 and J is TRBJ2-2; D is ambiguous. V was cut by 0 bases and J by 1 base, with 9 bases left in between. CDR3 length equals 16 residues. CDR1 LGHNA and CDR2 YNFKEQ come from the germline V gene. The CDR3 is CASSQDTGRNTGELFF. As DNA, the CDR3 is TGTGCCAGCAGCCAAGATACCGGGCGGAACACCGGGGAGCTGTTTTTT.

In this sample, this clone turned up a few times. The chain joins TRBV7-9 to TRBJ2-1; D perhaps matches TRBD2 (6 bases). The length of the CDR3 is 15 residues. V lost 5 bases to trimming and J lost 3 bases, with 14 bases between them. Germline CDR1 and CDR2: SEHNR and FQNEAQ (reference sequence). The CDR3 reads CASSPGWGDYNEQFF. The CDR3 DNA follows: TGTGCCAGCAGCCCCGGTTGGGGGGACTACAATGAGCAGTTCTTC. The whole variable domain, filled in from reference TRBV7-9 and TRBJ2-1, reads DTGVSQNPRHKITKRGQNVTFRCDPISEHNRLYWYRQTLGQGPEFLTYFQNEAQLEKSRLLSDRFSAERPKGSFSTLEIQRTEQGDSAMYLCASSPGWGDYNEQFFGPGTRLTVL.

The chain joins TRBV4-3 to TRBJ2-3; TRBD1 or TRBD2 may be the D gene (6 bases each). V shed 4 bases and J shed 1 base, with 18 bases lying between them. Germline V gene sequence: CDR1 LGHNA, CDR2 YSLEER. CDR3 length equals 17 residues. The CDR3 is CASSLEGGVGGTDTQYF. The CDR3 DNA follows: TGCGCCAGCAGCCTCGAGGGGGGTGTGGGCGGCACAGATACGCAGTATTTT.

The chain recombines TRBV9 with TRBJ1-4; D gene ambiguous. V shed 4 bases and J shed 12 bases, with 16 bases lying between them. This CDR3 has 13 residues. The germline V gene encodes CDR1 SGDLS and CDR2 YYNGEE. CDR3 in DNA: TGTGCCAGCAGCTCTTCGGACCGCATGGAACTGTTTTTT. Its translation is CASSSSDRMELFF.

This clone occurred a few times. The chain links TRBV6-5 to TRBJ2-7, with D possibly being TRBD1 (5 bases). Between the trimmed V and J ends, which lost 6 bases and 3 bases, there was a span of 18 bases. The CDR3 is 15 residues long. Germline values: CDR1 MNHEY, CDR2 SVGAGI. The chain's CDR3 is CASRPGVAGNYEQYF. The CDR3 nucleotides are TGTGCCAGCAGACCTGGGGTGGCAGGGAACTACGAGCAGTACTTC.

This clone has a handful of counts. This rearrangement joins TRBV27 to TRBJ2-7; 9 bases line up with TRBD1. The germline V gene has CDR1 MNHEY and CDR2 SMNVEV (reference sequence). The CDR3 has 16 residues. Trimming at V came to 3 bases and at J to 3 bases, leaving 9 bases not matched to a gene. CDR3 DNA sequence: TGTGCCAGCAGTTTTTACAGGGGGCGCAGAGACTACGAGCAGTACTTC. This encodes CASSFYRGRRDYEQYF.

The chain uses TRBV6-6 and TRBJ2-7, with a tentative D call TRBD1 (6 bases). Germline V gene data show CDR1 as MNHNY and CDR2 as SVGAGI (reference sequence). The CDR3 covers 12 residues. Trimming removed 5 bases at V and 5 bases at J, with 10 bases between. DNA of the CDR3: TGTGCCAGCAGTAGTGGACAGAACGAGCAGTACTTC. Translating gives CASSSGQNEQYF.